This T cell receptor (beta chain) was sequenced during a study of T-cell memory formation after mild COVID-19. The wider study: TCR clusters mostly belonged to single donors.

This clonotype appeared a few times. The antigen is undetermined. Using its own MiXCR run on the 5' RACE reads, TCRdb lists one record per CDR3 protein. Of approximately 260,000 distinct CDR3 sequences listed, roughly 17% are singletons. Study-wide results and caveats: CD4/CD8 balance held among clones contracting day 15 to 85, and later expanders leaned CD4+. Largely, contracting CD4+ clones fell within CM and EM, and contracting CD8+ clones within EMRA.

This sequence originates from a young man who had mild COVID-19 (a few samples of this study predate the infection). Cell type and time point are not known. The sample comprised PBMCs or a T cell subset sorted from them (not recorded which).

The CDR3 coding sequence is TGTGCCAGCAGTTTTTCCCGGGGTGAAGGTGGCGGGGAGCTGTTTTTT. Its protein is CASSFSRGEGGGELFF. The chain has TRBV6-2 or TRBV6-3 and TRBJ2-2; possible D gene TRBD2, 5 bases. Trimming left V 4 bases short and J 7 bases short, with 19 bases between. This CDR3 comprises 16 residues. Germline V gives CDR1 MNHEY, CDR2 SVGEGT.